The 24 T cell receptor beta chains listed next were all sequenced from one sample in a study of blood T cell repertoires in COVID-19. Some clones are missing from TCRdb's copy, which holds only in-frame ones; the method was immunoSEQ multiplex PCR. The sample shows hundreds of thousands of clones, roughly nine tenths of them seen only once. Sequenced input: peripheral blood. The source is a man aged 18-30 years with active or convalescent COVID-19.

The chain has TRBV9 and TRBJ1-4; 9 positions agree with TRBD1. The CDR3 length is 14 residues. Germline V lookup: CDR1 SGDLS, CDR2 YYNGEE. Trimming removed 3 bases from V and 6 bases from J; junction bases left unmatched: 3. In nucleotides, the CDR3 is TGTGCCAGCAGCGCACAGGGGGCGCATGAAAAACTGTTTTTT. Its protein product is CASSAQGAHEKLFF.

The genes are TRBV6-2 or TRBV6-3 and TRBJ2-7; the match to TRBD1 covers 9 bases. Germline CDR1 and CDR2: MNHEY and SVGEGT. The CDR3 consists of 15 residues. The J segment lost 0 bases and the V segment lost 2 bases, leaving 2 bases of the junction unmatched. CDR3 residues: CASSYATGGSYEQYF. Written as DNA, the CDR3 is TGTGCCAGCAGTTACGCGACAGGGGGCTCCTACGAGCAGTACTTC.

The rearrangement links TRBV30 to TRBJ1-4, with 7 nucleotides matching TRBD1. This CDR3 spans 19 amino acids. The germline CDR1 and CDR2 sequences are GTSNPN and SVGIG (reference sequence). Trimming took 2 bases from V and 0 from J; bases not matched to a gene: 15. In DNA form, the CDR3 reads TGTGCCTGGAGTTGGACGGGACAGCCTATGAGGGCAACTAATGAAAAACTGTTTTTT. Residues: CAWSWTGQPMRATNEKLFF.

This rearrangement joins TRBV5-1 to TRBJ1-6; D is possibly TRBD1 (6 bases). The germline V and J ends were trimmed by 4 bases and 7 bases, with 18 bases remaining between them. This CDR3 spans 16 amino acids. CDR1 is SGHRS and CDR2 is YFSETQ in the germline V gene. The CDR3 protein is CASSIGQNRGNSPLHF. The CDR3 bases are TGCGCCAGCAGCATCGGACAGAATAGAGGAAATTCACCCCTCCACTTT.

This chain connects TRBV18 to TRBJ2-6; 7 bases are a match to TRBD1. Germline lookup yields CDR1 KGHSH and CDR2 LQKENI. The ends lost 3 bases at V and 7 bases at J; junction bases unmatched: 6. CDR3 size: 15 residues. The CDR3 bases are TGTGCCAGCTCACCCTTACAGGGGATCGCCAACGTCCTGACTTTC. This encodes CASSPLQGIANVLTF.

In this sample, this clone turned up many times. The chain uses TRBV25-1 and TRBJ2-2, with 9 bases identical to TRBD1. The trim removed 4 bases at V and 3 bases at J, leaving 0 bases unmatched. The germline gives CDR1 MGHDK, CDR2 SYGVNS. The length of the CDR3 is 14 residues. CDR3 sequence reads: CASSGTGDTGELFF. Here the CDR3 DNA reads TGTGCCAGCAGTGGGACAGGGGACACCGGGGAGCTGTTTTTT. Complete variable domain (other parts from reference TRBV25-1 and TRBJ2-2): EADIYQTPRYLVIGTGKKITLECSQTMGHDKMYWYQQDPGMELHLIHYSYGVNSTEKGDLSSESTVSRIRTEHFPLTLESARPSHTSQYLCASSGTGDTGELFFGEGSRLTVL.

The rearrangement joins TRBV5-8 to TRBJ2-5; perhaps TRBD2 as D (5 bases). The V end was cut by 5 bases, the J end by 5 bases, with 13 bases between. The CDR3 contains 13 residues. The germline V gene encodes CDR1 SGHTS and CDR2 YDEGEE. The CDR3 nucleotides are TGTGCCAGCAGTGGGCTAGCCGGTGAGACCCAGTACTTC. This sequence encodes CASSGLAGETQYF. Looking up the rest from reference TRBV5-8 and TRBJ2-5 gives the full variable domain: EAGVTQSPTHLIKTRGQQATLRCSPISGHTSVYWYQQALGLGLQFLLWYDEGEERNRGNFPPRFSGRQFPNYSSELNVNALELEDSALYLCASSGLAGETQYFGPGTRLLVL.

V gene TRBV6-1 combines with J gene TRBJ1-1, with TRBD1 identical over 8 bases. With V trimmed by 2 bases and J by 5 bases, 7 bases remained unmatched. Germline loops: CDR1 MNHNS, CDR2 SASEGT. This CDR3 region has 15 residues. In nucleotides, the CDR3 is TGTGCCAGCAGTGAACTCGGACAGGGCTGGACTGAAGCTTTCTTT. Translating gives CASSELGQGWTEAFF.

The CDR3 DNA follows: TGCGCCAGCAGCCGCACAGGGGCAGATACGCAGTATTTT. This translates into CASSRTGADTQYF. The chain is built from TRBV5-1 and TRBJ2-3; 7 nucleotides match TRBD1. J gave up 4 bases and V 4 bases, and 3 bases lay outside the gene matches. The CDR3 covers 13 residues. CDR1 SGHRS and CDR2 YFSETQ come from the germline V gene.

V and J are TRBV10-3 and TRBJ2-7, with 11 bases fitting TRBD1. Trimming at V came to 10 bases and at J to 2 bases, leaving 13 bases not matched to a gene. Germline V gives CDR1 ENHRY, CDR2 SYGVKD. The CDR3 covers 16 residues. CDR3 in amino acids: CATSSPTGQGAYEQYF. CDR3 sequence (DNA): TGTGCCACAAGCTCCCCTACGGGACAGGGGGCCTACGAGCAGTACTTC.

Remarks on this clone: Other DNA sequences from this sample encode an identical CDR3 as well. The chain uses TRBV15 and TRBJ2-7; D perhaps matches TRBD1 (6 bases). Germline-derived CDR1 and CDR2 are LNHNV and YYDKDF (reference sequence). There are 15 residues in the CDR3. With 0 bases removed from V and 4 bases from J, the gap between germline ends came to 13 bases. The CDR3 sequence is CATSRDLGRGYEQYF. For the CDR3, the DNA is TGTGCCACCAGCAGAGATCTCGGCAGGGGATACGAGCAGTACTTC.

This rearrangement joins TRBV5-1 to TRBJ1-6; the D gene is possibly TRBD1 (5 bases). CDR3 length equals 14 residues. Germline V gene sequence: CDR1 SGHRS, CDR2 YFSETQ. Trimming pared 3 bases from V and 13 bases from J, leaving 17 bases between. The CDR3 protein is CASSSSYNPGPLHF. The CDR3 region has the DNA TGCGCCAGCAGCTCTTCTTATAACCCAGGGCCCCTCCACTTT.

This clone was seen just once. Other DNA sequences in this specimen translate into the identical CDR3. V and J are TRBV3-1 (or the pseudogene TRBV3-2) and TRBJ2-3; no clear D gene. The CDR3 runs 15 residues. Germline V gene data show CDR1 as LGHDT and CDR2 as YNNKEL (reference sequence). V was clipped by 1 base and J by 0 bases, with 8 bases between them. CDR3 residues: CASSQVTGSTDTQYF. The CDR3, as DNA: TGTGCCAGCAGCCAAGTGACTGGTAGCACAGATACGCAGTATTTT.

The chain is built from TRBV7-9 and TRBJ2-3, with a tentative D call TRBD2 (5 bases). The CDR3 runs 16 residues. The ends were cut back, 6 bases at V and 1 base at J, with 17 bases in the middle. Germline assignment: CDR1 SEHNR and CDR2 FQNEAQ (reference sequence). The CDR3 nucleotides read TGTGCCAGCAGTAATAGCTGGCGGGTGGGCACAGATACGCAGTATTTT. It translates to CASSNSWRVGTDTQYF.

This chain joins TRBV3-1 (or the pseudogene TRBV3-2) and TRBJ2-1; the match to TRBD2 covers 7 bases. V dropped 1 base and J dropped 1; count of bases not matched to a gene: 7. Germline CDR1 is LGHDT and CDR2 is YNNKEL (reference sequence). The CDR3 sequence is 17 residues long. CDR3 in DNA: TGTGCCAGCAGCCAAGTTGGACTAGGGTATTCCTACAATGAGCAGTTCTTC. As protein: CASSQVGLGYSYNEQFF.

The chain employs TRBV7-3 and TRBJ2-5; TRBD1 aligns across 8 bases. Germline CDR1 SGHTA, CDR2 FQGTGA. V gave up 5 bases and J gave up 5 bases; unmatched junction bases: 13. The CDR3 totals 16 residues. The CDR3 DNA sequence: TGTGCCAGCAGCCGCCCATTGACAGGGGTAGGCGAGACCCAGTACTTC. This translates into CASSRPLTGVGETQYF.

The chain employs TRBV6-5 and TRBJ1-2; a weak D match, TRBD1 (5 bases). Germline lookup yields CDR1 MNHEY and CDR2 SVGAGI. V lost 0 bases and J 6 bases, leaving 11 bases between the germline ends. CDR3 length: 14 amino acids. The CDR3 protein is CASSYSGQPHGYTF. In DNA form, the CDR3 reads TGTGCCAGCAGTTACTCGGGGCAGCCACATGGCTACACCTTC.

CDR3 residues: CASGQSNEKLFF. Here the CDR3 DNA reads TGTGCAAGTGGACAGTCTAATGAAAAACTGTTTTTT. This chain links TRBV19 with TRBJ1-4; a possible D gene is TRBD1 (6 bases). Looked up from germline, CDR1 is LNHDA and CDR2 is SQIVND (reference sequence). This CDR3 spans 12 amino acids.

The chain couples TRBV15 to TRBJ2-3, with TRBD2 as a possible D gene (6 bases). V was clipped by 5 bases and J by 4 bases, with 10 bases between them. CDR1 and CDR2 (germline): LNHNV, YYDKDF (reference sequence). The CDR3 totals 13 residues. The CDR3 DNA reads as TGTGCCACCAGCTTCCGGAGGGCAGATACGCAGTATTTT. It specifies CATSFRRADTQYF. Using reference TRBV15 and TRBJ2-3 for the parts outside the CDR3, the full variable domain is DAMVIQNPRYQVTQFGKPVTLSCSQTLNHNVMYWYQQKSSQAPKLLFHYYDKDFNNEADTPDNFQSRRPNTSFCFLDIRSPGLGDTAMYLCATSFRRADTQYFGPGTRLTVL.

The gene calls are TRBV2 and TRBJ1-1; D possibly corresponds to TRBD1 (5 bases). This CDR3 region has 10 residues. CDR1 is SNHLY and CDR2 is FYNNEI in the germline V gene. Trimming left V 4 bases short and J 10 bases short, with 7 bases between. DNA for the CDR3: TGTGCCAGCAGTGGACAGACAGCTTTCTTT. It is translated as CASSGQTAFF.

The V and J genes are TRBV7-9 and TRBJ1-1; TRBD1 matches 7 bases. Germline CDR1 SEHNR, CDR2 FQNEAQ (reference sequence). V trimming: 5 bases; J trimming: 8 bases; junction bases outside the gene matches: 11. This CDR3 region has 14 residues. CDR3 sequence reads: CASSPPGTAKEAFF. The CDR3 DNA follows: TGTGCCAGCAGCCCACCCGGGACAGCTAAAGAAGCTTTCTTT.

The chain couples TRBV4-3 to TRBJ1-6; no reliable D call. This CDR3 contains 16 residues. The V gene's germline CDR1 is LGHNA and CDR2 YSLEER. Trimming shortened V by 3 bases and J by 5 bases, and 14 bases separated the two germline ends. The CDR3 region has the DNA TGCGCCAGCAGCCAGCACCTGAGGATTAATAATTCACCCCTCCACTTT. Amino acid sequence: CASSQHLRINNSPLHF.

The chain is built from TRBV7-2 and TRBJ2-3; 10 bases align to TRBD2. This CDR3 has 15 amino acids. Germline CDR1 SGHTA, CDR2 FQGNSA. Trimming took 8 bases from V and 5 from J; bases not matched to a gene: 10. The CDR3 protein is CASSTLAGDIDTQYF. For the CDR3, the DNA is TGTGCCAGCTCAACTCTAGCGGGAGATATAGATACGCAGTATTTT.

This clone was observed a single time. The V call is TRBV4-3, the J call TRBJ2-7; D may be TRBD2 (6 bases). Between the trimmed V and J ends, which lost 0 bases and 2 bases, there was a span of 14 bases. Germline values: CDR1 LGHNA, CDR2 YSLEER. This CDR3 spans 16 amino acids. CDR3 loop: CASSQDLSGPTYEQYF. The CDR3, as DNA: TGCGCCAGCAGCCAAGATCTTAGCGGACCCACCTACGAGCAGTACTTC.